This T cell receptor (beta chain) is drawn from a study of T cell changes during pregnancy in multiple sclerosis (dated by TCRdb to the late 2010s). Regarding the study in general: The study examined how the T cell repertoire changed over the course of pregnancy in women with multiple sclerosis.

Libraries were built with the immunoSEQ multiplex PCR assay. This is the immuneACCESS table as TCRdb keeps it, with only in-frame sequences that have V and J called. A part of the clones is gone; compared with another copy, unresolved V genes explain less than half, and the rest is unexplained. The sample table shows 45,000 to 55,000 clones, and about 90% are seen once. The top ten clones comprise about 0.6% of the sample. As concerns this clone: The antigen it recognizes is unknown. Base-call qualities are not available, and no considerably larger clone is one nucleotide away.

Here V drops 5 bases and J drops 5 bases, and the junction holds 11 bases not matched to any gene. In the germline V gene (reference sequence), CDR1 corresponds to SEHNR and CDR2 to FQNEAQ. The cysteine opens and the phenylalanine closes a CDR3 of 15 amino acids. The DNA shown is the 45-base CDR3, in frame from base 1. The specimen comprised CD4+ T cells from peripheral blood mononuclear cells, sampled after pregnancy. The source of this sequence is a female donor with multiple sclerosis, enrolled in a pregnancy study. The chain uses TRBV7-9 and TRBJ2-7; a stretch of 8 junction bases matches TRBD2. The nucleotide sequence reads as follows: TGTGCCAGCAGCGATTTTGGCCACGGGAGGGACGAGCAGTACTTC. Protein translation: CASSDFGHGRDEQYF.